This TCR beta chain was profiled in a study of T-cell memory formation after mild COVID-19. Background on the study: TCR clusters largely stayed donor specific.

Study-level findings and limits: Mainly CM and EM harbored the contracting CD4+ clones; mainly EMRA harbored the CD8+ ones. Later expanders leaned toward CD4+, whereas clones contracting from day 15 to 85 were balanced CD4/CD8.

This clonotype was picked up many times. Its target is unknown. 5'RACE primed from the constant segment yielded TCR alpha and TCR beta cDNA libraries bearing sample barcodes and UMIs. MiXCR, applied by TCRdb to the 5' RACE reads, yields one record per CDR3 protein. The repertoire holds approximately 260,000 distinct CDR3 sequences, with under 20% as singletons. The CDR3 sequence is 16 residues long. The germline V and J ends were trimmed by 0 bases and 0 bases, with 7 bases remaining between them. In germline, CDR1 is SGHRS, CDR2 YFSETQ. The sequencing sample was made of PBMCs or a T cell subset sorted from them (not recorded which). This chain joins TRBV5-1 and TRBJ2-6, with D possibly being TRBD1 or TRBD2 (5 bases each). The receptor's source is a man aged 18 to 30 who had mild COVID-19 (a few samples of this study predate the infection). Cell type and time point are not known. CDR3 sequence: CASSLGGTSGANVLTF. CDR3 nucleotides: TGCGCCAGCAGCTTGGGTGGGACCTCTGGGGCCAACGTCCTGACTTTC.